Below, one T cell receptor beta chain is given with its context. Its antigen is not known. The junction differs from germline at one of its ends, possibly a read error. This CDR3 spans 13 amino acids. Germline V CDR1 and CDR2: MDHEN, SYDVKM. PCR involved 60 Vbeta and 13 Jbeta primers. TCRdb's table, derived via immunoSEQ multiplex PCR, lists solely in-frame clones and lacks some. The data include roughly 90,000 clones; the top ten clones carry roughly 15%. The data are from a study of cytomegalovirus exposure and HLA in healthy donors. Whole-study results and caveats: Earlier results showed most TCR beta V segments being productive about 87% or about 30% of the time.

Sequencing input: PBMCs. The receptor was isolated from a man aged 50 to 59 in good health and CMV-seropositive. The gene calls are TRBV28 and TRBJ1-4, with D unclear. The CDR3 DNA sequence: TGTGCCAGCAGGAGAGACATCAATGACAAACTGTTTTTT. The encoded protein is CASRRDINDKLFF.